This is a list of T cell receptor beta chains from one sample in a study of blood T cell repertoires in COVID-19. The table came from immunoSEQ multiplex PCR; TCRdb's copy has only in-frame clones and leaves some out. Here the sample spans some 360,000 clones, roughly 90% being singletons. Sequenced input: PBMCs or T cells enriched from blood (not recorded which). Receptors originate from a woman younger than 45 who had been exposed to COVID-19. The CDR3 runs from the conserved cysteine through the conserved F or W. The D gene is left open where the match is weak. The listing skips clone size in some rows; elsewhere it reads once, few, many or a size class.

v_gene	abundance	d_gene	j_gene	CDR3nt	CDR3aa
TRBV7-9	.	TRBD1	TRBJ1-1	TGTGCCAGCAGCACATCAGACCGAGGGACAGTCGGTAGGAACACTGAAGCTTTCTTT	CASSTSDRGTVGRNTEAFF
TRBV6-5	.	.	TRBJ1-3	TGTGCCAGCAGACTCACGGTCTCTGGAAACACCATATATTTT	CASRLTVSGNTIYF
TRBV5-4	.	.	TRBJ2-1	TGTGCCAGCAGCTTTGCGGGCAAAGCCAATGAGCAGTTCTTC	CASSFAGKANEQFF
TRBV9	.	.	TRBJ2-3	TGTGCCAGCAGCTCCCGAGGGGGAGATACAGATACGCAGTATTTT	CASSSRGGDTDTQYF
TRBV3-1/TRBV3-2	.	.	TRBJ2-7	TGTGCCAGCAGCCAAGATCAGAGGGAGCAGTACTTC	CASSQDQREQYF
TRBV18	.	TRBD2	TRBJ2-7	TGTGCCAGCTCACCCTTTATGCCTCATAGCGGGAGGCCCGTACGCGAGCAGTACTTC	CASSPFMPHSGRPVREQYF
TRBV24-1	.	TRBD1	TRBJ2-3	TGTGCCACCATGTCCGGACAGGGCACAGATACGCAGTATTTT	CATMSGQGTDTQYF
TRBV25-1	.	.	TRBJ1-4	TGTGCCAGCAGTGACCCACGAACGGATGAAAAACTGTTTTTT	CASSDPRTDEKLFF
TRBV12-3/TRBV12-4	.	TRBD1	TRBJ1-1	TGTGCCAGCAGTTTCACAGGGGGCACTGAAGCTTTCTTT	CASSFTGGTEAFF
TRBV6-2/TRBV6-3	.	.	TRBJ2-2	TGTGCCAGCAGTTACGGGCGCGCCTTTAAGGAGCTGTTTTTT	CASSYGRAFKELFF
TRBV28	.	TRBD2	TRBJ2-3	TGTGCCAGCAGCTCCGGGACTAGCGGGAGCGTGACAGATACGCAGTATTTT	CASSSGTSGSVTDTQYF
TRBV6-1	.	.	TRBJ1-1	TGTGCCAGCAGTGAAAGGGGGTCTGAAGCTTTCTTT	CASSERGSEAFF
TRBV30	once	TRBD2	TRBJ2-6	TGTGCCTGGGGGAGGGTTACTGGGGCCAACGTCCTGACTTTC	CAWGRVTGANVLTF
TRBV3-1/TRBV3-2	.	.	TRBJ1-3	TGTGCCAGCAGCCAAGGGTGGACACCAGGAAACACCATATATTTT	CASSQGWTPGNTIYF
TRBV9	.	TRBD2	TRBJ2-2	TGTGCCAGCAGCCTACAACCTAGCGGAAGGAAGACCGGGGAGCTGTTTTTT	CASSLQPSGRKTGELFF
TRBV5-1	.	TRBD1	TRBJ2-1	TGCGCCAGCAGCTTCCCGACAGGGGGAGGTGAGAAGGGGTACAATGAGCAGTTCTTC	CASSFPTGGGEKGYNEQFF
TRBV7-6	.	TRBD1	TRBJ2-3	TGTGCCAGCAGCCCTAGCGGAGGGACAGGGTCCCCAGATACGCAGTATTTT	CASSPSGGTGSPDTQYF
TRBV6-5	.	TRBD1	TRBJ2-7	TGTGCCAGCACACGGACAGGGACTGGCGACGAGCAGTACTTC	CASTRTGTGDEQYF
TRBV11-2	.	.	TRBJ2-3	TGTGCCAGCAGCTTAGTTTCTCCTTCGGGCACAGATACGCAGTATTTT	CASSLVSPSGTDTQYF
TRBV19	.	.	TRBJ1-1	TGTGCCAGTAGTATGTCAAACACTGAAGCTTTCTTT	CASSMSNTEAFF
TRBV11-2	.	TRBD2	TRBJ2-7	TGTGCCAGCGGCGTCGGGAGGGGGTACGAGCAGTACTTC	CASGVGRGYEQYF
TRBV5-1	.	.	TRBJ2-7	TGCGCCAGCAGCTTGGCCGACGAGCAGTACTTC	CASSLADEQYF
TRBV2	.	.	TRBJ1-4	TGTGCCAGCAGTGAGTACACAGCAACTAATGAAAAACTGTTTTTT	CASSEYTATNEKLFF
TRBV9	.	TRBD1	TRBJ1-6	TGTGCCAGCAGCGTAGCCGCAGGGGGCTCCTGGGAGAATTCACCCCTCCACTTT	CASSVAAGGSWENSPLHF
TRBV11-3	.	TRBD1	TRBJ2-2	TGTGCCAGCAGGAGACAGGGCTTGGGCACCGGGGAGCTGTTTTTT	CASRRQGLGTGELFF
TRBV30	once	TRBD1	TRBJ1-1	TGTGCCTGGAGTGTCCCCGACAGGGCCGACACTGAAGCTTTCTTT	CAWSVPDRADTEAFF
TRBV1	.	.	TRBJ1-5	TGCACCAGCAGCCAAACGGACAGGCCCTACTCCAATCAGCCCCAGCATTTT	CTSSQTDRPYSNQPQHF
TRBV6-5	.	.	TRBJ1-1	TGTGCCAGCACGGACACCGGTGAAGCTTTCTTT	CASTDTGEAFF
TRBV6-2/TRBV6-3	once	TRBD1	TRBJ1-1	TGTGCCAGCAGTTACCCACAGACAGGGATAAGTCTCACTGAAGCTTTCTTT	CASSYPQTGISLTEAFF
TRBV14	.	TRBD2	TRBJ2-7	TGTGCCAGCAGCCGGATAGGACTAGCGGGAGAGGCCGAGCAGTACTTC	CASSRIGLAGEAEQYF
TRBV5-1	.	.	TRBJ1-6	TGCGCCTCGCAGGTGGGGACACCCAATTCACCCCTCCACTTT	CASQVGTPNSPLHF
TRBV7-2	.	TRBD2	TRBJ2-1	TGTGCCAGCAGCTTAGTCTCCGCCGGGACTAGAGAGTATGCTGAGCAGTTCTTC	CASSLVSAGTREYAEQFF
TRBV10-1	.	TRBD1	TRBJ1-5	TGCGCCAGCAGTGAGGGTGGACAGGGTCAGCCCCAGCATTTT	CASSEGGQGQPQHF
TRBV6-5	.	TRBD1	TRBJ1-2	TGTGCCAGCAGCAGGACAGGGACTGGCTACACCTTC	CASSRTGTGYTF
TRBV10-1	.	TRBD2	TRBJ2-7	TGCGCCAGCAGTGAGTCGATAAGCGATAGCGGGGTTTACGAGCAGTACTTC	CASSESISDSGVYEQYF
TRBV19	few	TRBD2	TRBJ2-5	TGTGCCAGTAGTTTCCTAGCGGGAGGGCCGGAGACCCAGTACTTC	CASSFLAGGPETQYF
TRBV5-4	.	TRBD2	TRBJ2-5	TGTGCCAGCAGCGGGACTATTCAAGAGACCCAGTACTTC	CASSGTIQETQYF
TRBV30	.	.	TRBJ1-2	TGTGCCTGGAGTGTCCAAACGGACTATGGCTACACCTTC	CAWSVQTDYGYTF
TRBV21-1	.	.	TRBJ2-7	TGTGCCAGCAGCAAACCTCGACTAGCGGGAGGTACCTACGAGCAGTACTTC	CASSKPRLAGGTYEQYF
TRBV12-3/TRBV12-4	few	.	TRBJ2-7	TGTGCCAGCAGAACTTCCGAGCCCTACGAGCAGTACTTC	CASRTSEPYEQYF